This T cell receptor beta chain appears in the sequencing data of a study of T cells expressing NK-cell markers. Reanalyzing the 5' RACE reads, TCRdb keeps one entry per CDR3 protein, without DNA. This repertoire comprises fewer than 550,000 distinct CDR3 sequences; its ten largest clones make up 1.4% to 1.5%. Germline CDR1 DFQATT, CDR2 SNEGSKA (reference sequence). CDR3 length: 13 residues. The specimen sequenced was blood T cells: a sorted CD56 or NKG2C T cell subset, CD4+ or CD8+ T cells, or bulk PBMC T cells (not recorded which). This receptor was obtained from a woman aged 45-65 years in good health. V is TRBV20-1 and J is TRBJ2-5; TCRdb's assignment of TRBD2 cannot be checked, as there is no DNA. Here the CDR3 reads CSASYSVKETQYF.